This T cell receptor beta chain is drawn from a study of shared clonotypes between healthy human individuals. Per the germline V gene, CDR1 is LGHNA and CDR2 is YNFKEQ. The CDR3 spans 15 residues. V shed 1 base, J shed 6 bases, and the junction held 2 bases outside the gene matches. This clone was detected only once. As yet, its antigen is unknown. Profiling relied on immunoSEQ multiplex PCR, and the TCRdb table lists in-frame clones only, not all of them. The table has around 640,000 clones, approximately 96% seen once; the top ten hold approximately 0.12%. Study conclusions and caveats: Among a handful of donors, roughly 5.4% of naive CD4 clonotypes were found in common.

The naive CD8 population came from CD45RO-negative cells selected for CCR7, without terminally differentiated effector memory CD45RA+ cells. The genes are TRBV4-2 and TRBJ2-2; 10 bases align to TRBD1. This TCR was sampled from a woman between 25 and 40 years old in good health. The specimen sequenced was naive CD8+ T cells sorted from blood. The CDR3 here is CASSQGQGAAGELFF. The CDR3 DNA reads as TGTGCCAGCAGCCAAGGACAGGGGGCTGCCGGGGAGCTGTTTTTT.